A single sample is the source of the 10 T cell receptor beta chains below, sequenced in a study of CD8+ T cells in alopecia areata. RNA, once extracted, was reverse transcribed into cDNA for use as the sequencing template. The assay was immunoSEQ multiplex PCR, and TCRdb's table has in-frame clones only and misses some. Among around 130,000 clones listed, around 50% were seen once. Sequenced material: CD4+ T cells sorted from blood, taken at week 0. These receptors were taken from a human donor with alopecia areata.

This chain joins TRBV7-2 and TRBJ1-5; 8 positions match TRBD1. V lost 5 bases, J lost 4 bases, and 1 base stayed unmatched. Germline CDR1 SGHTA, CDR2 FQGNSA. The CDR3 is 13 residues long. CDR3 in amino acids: CASSRTGNQPQHF. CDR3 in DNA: TGTGCCAGCAGCCGGACAGGGAATCAGCCCCAGCATTTT.

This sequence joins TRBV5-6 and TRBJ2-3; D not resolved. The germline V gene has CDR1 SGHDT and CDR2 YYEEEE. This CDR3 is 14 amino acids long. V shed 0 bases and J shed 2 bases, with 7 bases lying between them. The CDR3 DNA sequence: TGTGCCAGCAGCTTGGGATTAATCACAGATACGCAGTATTTT. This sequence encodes CASSLGLITDTQYF.

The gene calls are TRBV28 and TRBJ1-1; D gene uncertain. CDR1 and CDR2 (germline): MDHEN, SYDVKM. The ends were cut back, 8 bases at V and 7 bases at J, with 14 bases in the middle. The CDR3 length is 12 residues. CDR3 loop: CASGLASREAFF. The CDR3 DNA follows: TGTGCCAGCGGCTTGGCATCCCGTGAAGCTTTCTTT.

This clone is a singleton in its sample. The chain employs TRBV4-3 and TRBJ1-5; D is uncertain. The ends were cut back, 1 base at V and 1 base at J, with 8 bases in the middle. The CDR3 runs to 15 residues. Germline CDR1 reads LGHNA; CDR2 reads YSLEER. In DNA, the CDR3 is TGCGCCAGCAGCCAAGTCTACAGCAGCAATCAGCCCCAGCATTTT. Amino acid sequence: CASSQVYSSNQPQHF.

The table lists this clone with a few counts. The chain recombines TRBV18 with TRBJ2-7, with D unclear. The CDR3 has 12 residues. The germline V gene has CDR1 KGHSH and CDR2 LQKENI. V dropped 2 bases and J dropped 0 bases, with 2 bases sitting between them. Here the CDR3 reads CASSPSSYEQYF. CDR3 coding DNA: TGTGCCAGCTCACCAAGCTCCTACGAGCAGTACTTC.

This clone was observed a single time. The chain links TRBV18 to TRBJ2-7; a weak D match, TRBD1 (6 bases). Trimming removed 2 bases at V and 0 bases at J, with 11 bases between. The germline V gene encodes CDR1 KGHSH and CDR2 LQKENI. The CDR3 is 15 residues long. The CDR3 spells CASSPGTGNSYEQYF. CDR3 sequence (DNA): TGTGCCAGCTCACCAGGAACAGGGAACTCCTACGAGCAGTACTTC. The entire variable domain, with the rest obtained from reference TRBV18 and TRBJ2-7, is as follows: NAGVMQNPRHLVRRRGQEARLRCSPMKGHSHVYWYRQLPEEGLKFMVYLQKENIIDESGMPKERFSAEFPKEGPSILRIQQVVRGDSAAYFCASSPGTGNSYEQYFGPGTRLTVT.

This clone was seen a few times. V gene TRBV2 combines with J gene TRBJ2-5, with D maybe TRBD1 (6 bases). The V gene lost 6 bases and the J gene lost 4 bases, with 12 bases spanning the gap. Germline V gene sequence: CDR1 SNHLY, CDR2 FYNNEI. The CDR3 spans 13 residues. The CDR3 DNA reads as TGTGCCAGCAGCAAAGGCAGGGGAGAGACCCAGTACTTC. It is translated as CASSKGRGETQYF.

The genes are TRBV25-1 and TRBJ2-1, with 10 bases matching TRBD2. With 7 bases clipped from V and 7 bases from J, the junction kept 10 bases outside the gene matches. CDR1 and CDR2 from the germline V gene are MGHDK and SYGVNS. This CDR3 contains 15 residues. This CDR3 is CASTTPSGGANEQFF. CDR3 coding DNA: TGTGCCAGCACTACCCCCAGCGGGGGGGCAAATGAGCAGTTCTTC.

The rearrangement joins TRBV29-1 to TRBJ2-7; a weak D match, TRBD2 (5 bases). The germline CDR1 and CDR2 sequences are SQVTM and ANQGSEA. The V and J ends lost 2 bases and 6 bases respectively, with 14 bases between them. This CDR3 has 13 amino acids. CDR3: CSVEFTWTAEQYF. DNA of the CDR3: TGCAGCGTTGAATTTACCTGGACTGCCGAGCAGTACTTC.

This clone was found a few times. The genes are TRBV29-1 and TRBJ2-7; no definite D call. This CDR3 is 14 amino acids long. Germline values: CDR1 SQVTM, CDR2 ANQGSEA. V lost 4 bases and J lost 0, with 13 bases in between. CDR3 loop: CSVGKGFGSYEQYF. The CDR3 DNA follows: TGCAGCGTTGGGAAGGGATTTGGCTCCTACGAGCAGTACTTC.